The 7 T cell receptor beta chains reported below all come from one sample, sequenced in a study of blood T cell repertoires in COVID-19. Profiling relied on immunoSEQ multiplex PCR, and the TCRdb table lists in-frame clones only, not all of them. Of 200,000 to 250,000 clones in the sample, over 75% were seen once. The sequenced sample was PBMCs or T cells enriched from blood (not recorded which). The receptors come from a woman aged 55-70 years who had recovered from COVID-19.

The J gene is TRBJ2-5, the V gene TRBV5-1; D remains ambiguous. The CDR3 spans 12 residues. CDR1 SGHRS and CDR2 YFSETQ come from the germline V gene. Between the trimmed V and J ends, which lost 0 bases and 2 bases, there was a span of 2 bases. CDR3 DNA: TGCGCCAGCAGCTTGGCACAAGAGACCCAGTACTTC. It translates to CASSLAQETQYF.

DNA of the CDR3: TGTGCCAGCAGTGAACGGACAGAGAACACTGAAGCTTTCTTT. This encodes CASSERTENTEAFF. The genes are TRBV6-1 and TRBJ1-1; D possibly corresponds to TRBD1 (6 bases). V lost 2 bases to trimming and J lost 1 base, with 8 bases between them. This CDR3 has 14 residues. CDR1 MNHNS and CDR2 SASEGT come from the germline V gene.

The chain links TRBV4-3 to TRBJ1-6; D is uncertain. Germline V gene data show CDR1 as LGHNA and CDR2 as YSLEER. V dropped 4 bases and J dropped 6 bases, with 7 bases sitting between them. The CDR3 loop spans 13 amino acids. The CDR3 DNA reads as TGCGCCAGCAGCCGCGAAAGTAATTCACCCCTCCACTTT. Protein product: CASSRESNSPLHF.

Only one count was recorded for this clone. This CDR3 is CASSLGGGTYNEQFF. The DNA of the CDR3 is TGTGCCAGCAGCTTAGGGGGGGGTACGTACAATGAGCAGTTCTTC. The chain combines TRBV11-3 with TRBJ2-1, with TRBD2 identical over 7 bases. The ends lost 1 base at V and 4 bases at J; junction bases unmatched: 4. This CDR3 has 15 residues. Germline V gene sequence: CDR1 SGHNT, CDR2 YENEEA.

The CDR3 DNA sequence: TGTGCCAGCAGCTCGCGGACTAGAGGCACAGATACGCAGTATTTT. Its translation: CASSSRTRGTDTQYF. The genes are TRBV7-2 and TRBJ2-3, with TRBD2 identical over 7 bases. CDR1 SGHTA and CDR2 FQGNSA come from the germline V gene. J lost 1 base, V lost 4 bases, and 5 bases had no gene match. CDR3 length equals 15 residues.

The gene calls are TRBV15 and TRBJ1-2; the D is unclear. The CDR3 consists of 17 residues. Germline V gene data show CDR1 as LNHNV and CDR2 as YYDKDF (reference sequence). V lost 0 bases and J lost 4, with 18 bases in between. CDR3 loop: CATSRDKSLTRGYGYTF. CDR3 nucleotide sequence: TGTGCCACCAGCAGAGATAAAAGCCTTACTCGGGGCTATGGCTACACCTTC. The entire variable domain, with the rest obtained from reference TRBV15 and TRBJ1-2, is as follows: DAMVIQNPRYQVTQFGKPVTLSCSQTLNHNVMYWYQQKSSQAPKLLFHYYDKDFNNEADTPDNFQSRRPNTSFCFLDIRSPGLGDTAMYLCATSRDKSLTRGYGYTFGSGTRLTVV.

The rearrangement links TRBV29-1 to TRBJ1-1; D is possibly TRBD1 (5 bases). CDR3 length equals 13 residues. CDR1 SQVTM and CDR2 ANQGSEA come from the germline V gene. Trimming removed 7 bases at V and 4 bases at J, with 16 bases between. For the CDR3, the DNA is TGCAGCGCTGCATCGAACCAGGGCACTGAAGCTTTCTTT. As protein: CSAASNQGTEAFF.